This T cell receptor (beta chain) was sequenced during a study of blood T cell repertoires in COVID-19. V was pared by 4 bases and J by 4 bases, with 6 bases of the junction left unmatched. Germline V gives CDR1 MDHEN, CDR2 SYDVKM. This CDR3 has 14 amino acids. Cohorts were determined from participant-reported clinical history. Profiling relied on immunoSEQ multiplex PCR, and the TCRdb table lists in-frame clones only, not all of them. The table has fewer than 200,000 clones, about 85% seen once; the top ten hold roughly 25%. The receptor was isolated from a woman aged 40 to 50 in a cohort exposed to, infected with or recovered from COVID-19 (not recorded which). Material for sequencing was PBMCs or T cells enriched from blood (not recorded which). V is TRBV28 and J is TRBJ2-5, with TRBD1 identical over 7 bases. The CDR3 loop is CASSSPTGRETQYF. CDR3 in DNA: TGTGCCAGCAGTTCCCCGACAGGGAGAGAGACCCAGTACTTC.